Reported below is one T cell receptor (beta chain). As yet, its antigen is unknown. Systemic immunosuppression or autoimmune disease history was grounds to exclude patients. The CDR3 runs to 18 residues. The germline V gene has CDR1 MNHEY and CDR2 SMNVEV (reference sequence). Trimming removed 6 bases from V and 4 bases from J; junction bases left unmatched: 18. The sample originates from a study of OX40 agonist ivuxolimab in advanced cancers. Study context: Prior therapy, whether anti-PD-1, anti-PD-L1 or anti-CTLA-4, was allowed, and 40% had some. Study results and limitations: Antigen specificity remained undetermined for the expanded peripheral T cells. Expanded clones were, on average, more numerous in CD8+ T cells than in CD4+.

Generated by immunoSEQ multiplex PCR, the TCRdb table keeps only in-frame clones and is missing some. Among around 140,000 clones listed, 90% to 95% were seen once. This sample comprised CD4+ or CD8+ T cells sorted from blood, obtained in a trial of the OX40 agonist ivuxolimab. The V call is TRBV27, the J call TRBJ2-5, with 9 bases matching TRBD2. This clonotype was obtained from an adult with an advanced solid tumor such as melanoma, head and neck, liver or kidney cancer. CDR3 bases: TGTGCCAGCAGGGCCGTTAGCGGGAGTCAAGGTTTGGGAGAGACCCAGTACTTC. Protein sequence: CASRAVSGSQGLGETQYF.